This TCR beta chain appears in the sequencing data of a study of response to subunit inactivated influenza vaccine. TCRdb reprocessed the RT-PCR reads with MiXCR, giving one entry per CDR3 protein. The sample includes about 540,000 distinct CDR3 sequences, around 25% of them seen just once. The CDR3 totals 12 residues. Looked up from germline, CDR1 is DFQATT and CDR2 is SNEGSKA (reference sequence). V gave up 4 bases and J gave up 4 bases, with 10 bases separating them. These data were also reused for a study on T cells expressing NK-cell markers. From that report: Libraries used 5'RACE template switching adding universal primer site and UMIs. Obtained from sorted CD3+CD56+NKG2C+, CD3+CD56+NKG2C- and CD3+CD56-NKG2C+ T cells were the TCR beta repertoires. There were seven HCMV-seropositive donors and one seronegative donor among the eight sequenced. Dominant NKG2C+ clonotypes in six donors made up about 1.0-7.0% of CD8+ T cells. Unclear, still, was the HCMV specificity of the expanded NKG2C+ T cell clones.

The V gene is TRBV20-1, the J gene TRBJ1-1; D is ambiguous. Sample: CD4+ T cells sorted from PBMCs, taken 11 to 12 days after vaccination. The TCR was taken from a man aged 50-60 years who received an inactivated influenza vaccine. The CDR3 nucleotides read TGCAGTGCTACGAACTATGGCACTGAAGCTTTCTTT. As protein: CSATNYGTEAFF.